The rows below give T cell receptor beta chains drawn from one sample of a study of cytomegalovirus exposure and HLA in healthy donors. The assay was immunoSEQ multiplex PCR, and TCRdb's table has in-frame clones only and misses some. The sample has approximately 45,000 clones, and its top ten clones hold around 2.2%. Sequenced sample: PBMCs. The receptors derive from a woman in her thirties or forties in good health and CMV-seronegative. Each CDR3 is given with its conserved first and last residue. A D gene is named only where the DNA matches it firmly.

J: TRBJ2-5; D: TRBD1; V: TRBV11-2; DNA: TGTGCCAGCAGCCCAAACAGGGGATCGGGGGAGACCCAGTACTTC; CDR3: CASSPNRGSGETQYF
J: TRBJ2-2; D: TRBD2; V: TRBV30; DNA: TGTGCCTGGAGTGTGGCACTAGCGGGGGACACCGGGGAGCTGTTTTTT; CDR3: CAWSVALAGDTGELFF
J: TRBJ2-3; D: .; V: TRBV29-1; DNA: TGCAGCGTTGAGGGGGCAAAAAGCACAGATACGCAGTATTTT; CDR3: CSVEGAKSTDTQYF
J: TRBJ2-6; D: TRBD2; V: TRBV5-1; DNA: TGCGCCAGCAGCCCGTGGCTGACTAGCGGGATCTCTGGGGCCAACGTCCTGACTTTC; CDR3: CASSPWLTSGISGANVLTF
J: TRBJ2-6; D: .; V: TRBV30; DNA: TGTGCCTGGAGTGTACGGGGTAGAGGACAGCGGATCCCTAGGGCCAACGTCCTGACTTTC; CDR3: CAWSVRGRGQRIPRANVLTF
J: TRBJ2-1; D: .; V: TRBV5-1; DNA: TGCGCCAGCAGCGACAGTAGGGGGACAGGAAGACTAGCGGAGTACGACAATGAGCAGTTCTTC; CDR3: CASSDSRGTGRLAEYDNEQFF
J: TRBJ2-7; D: TRBD2; V: TRBV5-1; DNA: TGCGCCAGCAGCTTCTTAGCGGGAGTAAACGAGCAGTACTTC; CDR3: CASSFLAGVNEQYF
J: TRBJ2-1; D: TRBD2; V: TRBV5-1; DNA: TGCGCCAGCAGCTTGGAGTGGACTAGCGGGGGTTACAATGAGCAGTTCTTC; CDR3: CASSLEWTSGGYNEQFF
J: TRBJ2-3; D: TRBD1; V: TRBV5-4; DNA: TGTGCCAGCAGCGCCGGGACAGGGGTTTGGGATACGCAGTATTTT; CDR3: CASSAGTGVWDTQYF
J: TRBJ1-2; D: .; V: TRBV7-2; DNA: TGTGCCAGCAGCATACAGGGCTATGGCTACACCTTC; CDR3: CASSIQGYGYTF
J: TRBJ2-1; D: .; V: TRBV5-5; DNA: TGTGCCAGCAGCTTGGCCTACCTTGAGCAGTTCTTC; CDR3: CASSLAYLEQFF
J: TRBJ2-1; D: .; V: TRBV6-1; DNA: TGTGCCAGCAACTACAGGGTGTCCTACAATGAGCAGTTCTTC; CDR3: CASNYRVSYNEQFF
J: TRBJ1-2; D: TRBD1; V: TRBV30; DNA: TGTGCCCGACAGGGATCCTATGGCTACACCTTC; CDR3: CARQGSYGYTF